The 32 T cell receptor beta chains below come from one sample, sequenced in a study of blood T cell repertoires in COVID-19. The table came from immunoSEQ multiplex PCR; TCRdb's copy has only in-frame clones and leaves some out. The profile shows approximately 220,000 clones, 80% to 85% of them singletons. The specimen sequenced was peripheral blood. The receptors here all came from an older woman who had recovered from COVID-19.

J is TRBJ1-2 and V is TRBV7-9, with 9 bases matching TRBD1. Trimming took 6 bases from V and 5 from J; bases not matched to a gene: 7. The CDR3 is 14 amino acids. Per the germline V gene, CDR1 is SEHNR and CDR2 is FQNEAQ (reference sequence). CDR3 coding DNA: TGTGCCAGCAGTCCCGGACAGGGGCAGTATGGCTACACCTTC. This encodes CASSPGQGQYGYTF.

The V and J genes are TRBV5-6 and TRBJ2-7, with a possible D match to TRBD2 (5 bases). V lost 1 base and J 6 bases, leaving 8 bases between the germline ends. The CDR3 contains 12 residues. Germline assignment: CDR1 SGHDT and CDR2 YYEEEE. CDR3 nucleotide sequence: TGTGCCAGCAGCTTGACTAGTCGCGAGCAGTACTTC. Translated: CASSLTSREQYF.

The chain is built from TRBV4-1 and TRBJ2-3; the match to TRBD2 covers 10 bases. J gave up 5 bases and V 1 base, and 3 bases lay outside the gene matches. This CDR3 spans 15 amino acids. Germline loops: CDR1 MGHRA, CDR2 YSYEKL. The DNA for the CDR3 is TGCGCCAGCAGCCAAGCGGGACTAGCGTTAGATACGCAGTATTTT. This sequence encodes CASSQAGLALDTQYF.

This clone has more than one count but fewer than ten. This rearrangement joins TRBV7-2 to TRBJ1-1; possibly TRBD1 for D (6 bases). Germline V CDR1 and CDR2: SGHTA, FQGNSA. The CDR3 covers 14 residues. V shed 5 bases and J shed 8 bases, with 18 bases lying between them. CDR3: CASSGPWVGAEAFF. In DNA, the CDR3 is TGTGCCAGCAGCGGACCATGGGTGGGGGCGGAAGCTTTCTTT.

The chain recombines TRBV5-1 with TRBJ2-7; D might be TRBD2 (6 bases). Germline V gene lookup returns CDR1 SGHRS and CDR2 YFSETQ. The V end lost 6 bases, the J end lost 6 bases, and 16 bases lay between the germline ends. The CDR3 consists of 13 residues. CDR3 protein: CASTETGVAEQYF. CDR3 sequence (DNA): TGCGCCAGCACGGAGACGGGGGTTGCCGAGCAGTACTTC.

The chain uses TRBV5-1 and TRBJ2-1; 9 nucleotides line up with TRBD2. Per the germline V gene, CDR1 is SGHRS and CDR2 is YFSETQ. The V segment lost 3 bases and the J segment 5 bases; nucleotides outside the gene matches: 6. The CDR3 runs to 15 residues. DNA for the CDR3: TGCGCCAGCAGCTGGGTAGCGGGGGAGAACAATGAGCAGTTCTTC. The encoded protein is CASSWVAGENNEQFF.

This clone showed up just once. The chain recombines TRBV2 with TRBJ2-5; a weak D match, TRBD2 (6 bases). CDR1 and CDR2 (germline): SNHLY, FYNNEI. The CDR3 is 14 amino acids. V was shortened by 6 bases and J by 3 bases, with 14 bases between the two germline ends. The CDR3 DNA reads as TGTGCCAGCAGGAGATGGACGGGGGAAGAGACCCAGTACTTC. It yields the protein CASRRWTGEETQYF.

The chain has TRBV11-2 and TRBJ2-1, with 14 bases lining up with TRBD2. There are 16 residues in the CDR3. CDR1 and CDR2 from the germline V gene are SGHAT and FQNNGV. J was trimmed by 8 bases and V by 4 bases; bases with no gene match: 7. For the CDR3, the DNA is TGTGCCAGCAGCTCGCTGACTAGCGGGGGGGCGGATGAGCAGTTCTTC. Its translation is CASSSLTSGGADEQFF.

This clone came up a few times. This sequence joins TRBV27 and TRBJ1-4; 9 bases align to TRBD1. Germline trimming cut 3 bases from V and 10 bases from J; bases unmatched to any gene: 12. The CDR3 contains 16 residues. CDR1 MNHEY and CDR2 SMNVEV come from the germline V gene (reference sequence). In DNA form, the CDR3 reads TGTGCCAGCAGTTTTTCCTTCGGACAGGGGACGGGAAAACTGTTTTTT. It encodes CASSFSFGQGTGKLFF.

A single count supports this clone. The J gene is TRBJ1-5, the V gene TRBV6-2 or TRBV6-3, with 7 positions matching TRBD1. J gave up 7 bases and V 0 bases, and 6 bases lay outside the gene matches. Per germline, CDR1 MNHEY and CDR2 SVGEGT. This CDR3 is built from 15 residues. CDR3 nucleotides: TGTGCCAGCAGTTACTCGAAAGGGGGCATCCAGCCCCAGCATTTT. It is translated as CASSYSKGGIQPQHF.

The DNA of the CDR3 is TGTGCCAGCAGCTTAGGGAACCTAGCGCAAGATACGCAGTATTTT. Encoded protein: CASSLGNLAQDTQYF. The V and J genes are TRBV7-9 and TRBJ2-3; D is perhaps TRBD2 (6 bases). The CDR3 extends over 15 amino acids. With 1 base removed from V and 5 bases from J, the gap between germline ends came to 13 bases. Germline V gives CDR1 SEHNR, CDR2 FQNEAQ (reference sequence).

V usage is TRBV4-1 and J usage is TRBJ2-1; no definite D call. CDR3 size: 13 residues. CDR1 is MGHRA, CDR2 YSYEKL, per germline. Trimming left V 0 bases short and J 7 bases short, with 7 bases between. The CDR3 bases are TGCGCCAGCAGCCAAGATCTACGGAATGAGCAGTTCTTC. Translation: CASSQDLRNEQFF.

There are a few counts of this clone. DNA of the CDR3: TGCGCCAGCAGCCTCAGGGTAGACCAGCCCCAGCATTTT. Its translation is CASSLRVDQPQHF. The chain couples TRBV4-3 to TRBJ1-5; D is perhaps TRBD1 (5 bases). CDR3 length: 13 residues. The germline V and J ends were trimmed by 4 bases and 7 bases, with 11 bases remaining between them. Germline assignment: CDR1 LGHNA and CDR2 YSLEER.

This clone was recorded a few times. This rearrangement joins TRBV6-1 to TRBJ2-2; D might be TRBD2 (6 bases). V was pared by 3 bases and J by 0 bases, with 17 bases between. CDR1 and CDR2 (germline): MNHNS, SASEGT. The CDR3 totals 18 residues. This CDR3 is CASSDTLAGPPNTGELFF. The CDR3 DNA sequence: TGTGCCAGCAGTGACACACTGGCGGGGCCTCCGAACACCGGGGAGCTGTTTTTT.

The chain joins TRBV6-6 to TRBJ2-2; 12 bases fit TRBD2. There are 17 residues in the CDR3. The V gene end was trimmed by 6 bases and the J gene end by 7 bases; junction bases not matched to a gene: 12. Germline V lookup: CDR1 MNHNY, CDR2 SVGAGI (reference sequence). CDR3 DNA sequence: TGTGCCAGCAGCCGAGGTTGGCTAGCGGGGGGGGACGGGGAGCTGTTTTTT. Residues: CASSRGWLAGGDGELFF.

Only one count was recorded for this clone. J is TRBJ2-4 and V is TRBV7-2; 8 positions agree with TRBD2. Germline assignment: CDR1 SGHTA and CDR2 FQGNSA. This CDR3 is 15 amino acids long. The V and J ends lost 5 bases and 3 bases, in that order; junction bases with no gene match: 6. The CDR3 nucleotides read TGTGCCAGCAGCACAACCGGGGGGGTCAAAAACATTCAGTACTTC. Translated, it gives CASSTTGGVKNIQYF.

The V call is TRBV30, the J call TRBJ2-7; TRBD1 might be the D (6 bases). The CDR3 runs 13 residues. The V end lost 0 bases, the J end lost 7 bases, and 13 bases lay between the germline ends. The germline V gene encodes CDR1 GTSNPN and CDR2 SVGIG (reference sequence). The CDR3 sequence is CAWSVLLRGEQYF. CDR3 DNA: TGTGCCTGGAGTGTACTTTTAAGGGGGGAGCAGTACTTC.

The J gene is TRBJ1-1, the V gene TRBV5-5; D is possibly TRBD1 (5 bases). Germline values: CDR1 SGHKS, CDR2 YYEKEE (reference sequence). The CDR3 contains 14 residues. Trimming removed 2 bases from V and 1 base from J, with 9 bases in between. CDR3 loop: CASSFRTQNTEAFF. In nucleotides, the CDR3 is TGTGCCAGCAGCTTTAGGACACAGAACACTGAAGCTTTCTTT.

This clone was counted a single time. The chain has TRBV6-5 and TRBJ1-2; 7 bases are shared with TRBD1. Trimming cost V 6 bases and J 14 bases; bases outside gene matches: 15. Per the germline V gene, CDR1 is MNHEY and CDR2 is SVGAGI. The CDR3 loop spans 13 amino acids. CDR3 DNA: TGTGCCAGCAGCTCCGGGGAGCGGACAGGACGGACCTTC. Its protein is CASSSGERTGRTF.

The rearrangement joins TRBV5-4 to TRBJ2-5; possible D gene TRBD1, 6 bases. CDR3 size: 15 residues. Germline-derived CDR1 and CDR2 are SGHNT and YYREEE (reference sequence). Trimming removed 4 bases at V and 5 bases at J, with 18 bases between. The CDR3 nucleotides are TGTGCCAGCAGCGGAGCAGGGGACCTTCGGGAGACCCAGTACTTC. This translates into CASSGAGDLRETQYF. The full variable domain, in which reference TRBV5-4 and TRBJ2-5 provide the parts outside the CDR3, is ETGVTQSPTHLIKTRGQQVTLRCSSQSGHNTVSWYQQALGQGPQFIFQYYREEENGRGNFPPRFSGLQFPNYSSELNVNALELDDSALYLCASSGAGDLRETQYFGPGTRLLVL.

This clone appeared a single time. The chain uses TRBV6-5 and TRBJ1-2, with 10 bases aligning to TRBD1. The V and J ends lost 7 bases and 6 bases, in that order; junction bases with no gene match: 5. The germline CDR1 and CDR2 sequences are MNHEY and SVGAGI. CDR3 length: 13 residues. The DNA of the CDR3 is TGTGCCAGCATACTCGACAGGGGGCATGGCTACACCTTC. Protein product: CASILDRGHGYTF.

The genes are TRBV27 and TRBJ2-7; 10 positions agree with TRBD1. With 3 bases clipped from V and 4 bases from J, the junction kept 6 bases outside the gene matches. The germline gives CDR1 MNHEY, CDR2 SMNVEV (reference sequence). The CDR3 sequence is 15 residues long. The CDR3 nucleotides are TGTGCCAGCAGTTTCTCGACAGGGGGCGAATACGAGCAGTACTTC. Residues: CASSFSTGGEYEQYF.

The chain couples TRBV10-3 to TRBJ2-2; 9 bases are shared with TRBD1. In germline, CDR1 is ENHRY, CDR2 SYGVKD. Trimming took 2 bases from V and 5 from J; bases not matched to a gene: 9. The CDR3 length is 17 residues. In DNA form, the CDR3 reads TGTGCCATCAGTGAGCCGTACAGGGGGCGAGGGACCGGGGAGCTGTTTTTT. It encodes CAISEPYRGRGTGELFF.

CDR3 loop: CASSLLRDSQETQYF. CDR3 DNA: TGTGCCAGCAGCTTACTCCGGGACAGCCAAGAGACCCAGTACTTC. The chain combines TRBV7-9 with TRBJ2-5; 7 bases fit TRBD1. CDR1 is SEHNR and CDR2 is FQNEAQ in the germline V gene (reference sequence). The CDR3 contains 15 residues. The J segment lost 1 base and the V segment lost 2 bases, leaving 4 bases of the junction unmatched. The whole variable domain, filled in from reference TRBV7-9 and TRBJ2-5, reads DTGVSQNPRHKITKRGQNVTFRCDPISEHNRLYWYRQTLGQGPEFLTYFQNEAQLEKSRLLSDRFSAERPKGSFSTLEIQRTEQGDSAMYLCASSLLRDSQETQYFGPGTRLLVL.

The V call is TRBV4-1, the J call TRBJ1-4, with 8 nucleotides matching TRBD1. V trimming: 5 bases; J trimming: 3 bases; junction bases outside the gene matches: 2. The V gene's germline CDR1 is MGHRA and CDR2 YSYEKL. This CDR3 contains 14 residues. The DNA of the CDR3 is TGCGCCAGCAGCGGACAGGGTTCTAATGAAAAACTGTTTTTT. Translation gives CASSGQGSNEKLFF.

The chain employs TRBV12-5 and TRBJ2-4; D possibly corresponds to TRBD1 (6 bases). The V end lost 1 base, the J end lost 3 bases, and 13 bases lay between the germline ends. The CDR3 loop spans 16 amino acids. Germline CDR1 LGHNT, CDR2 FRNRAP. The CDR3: CASGLGSGDGKNIQYF. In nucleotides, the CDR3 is TGTGCTAGTGGTTTGGGGTCAGGGGATGGCAAAAACATTCAGTACTTC.

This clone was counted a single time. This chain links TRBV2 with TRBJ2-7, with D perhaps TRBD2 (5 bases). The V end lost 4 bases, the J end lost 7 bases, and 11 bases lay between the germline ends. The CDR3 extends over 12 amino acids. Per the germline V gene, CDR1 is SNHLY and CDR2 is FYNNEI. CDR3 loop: CASSGSGIEQYF. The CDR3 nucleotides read TGTGCCAGCAGTGGTTCCGGGATTGAGCAGTACTTC.

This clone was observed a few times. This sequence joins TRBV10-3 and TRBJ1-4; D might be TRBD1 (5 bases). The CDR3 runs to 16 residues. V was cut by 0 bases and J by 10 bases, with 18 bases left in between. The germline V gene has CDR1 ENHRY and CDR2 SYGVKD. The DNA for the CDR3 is TGTGCCATCAGTGAGTCGCGGGGCAGGGTGTATTCAAAACTGTTTTTT. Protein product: CAISESRGRVYSKLFF.

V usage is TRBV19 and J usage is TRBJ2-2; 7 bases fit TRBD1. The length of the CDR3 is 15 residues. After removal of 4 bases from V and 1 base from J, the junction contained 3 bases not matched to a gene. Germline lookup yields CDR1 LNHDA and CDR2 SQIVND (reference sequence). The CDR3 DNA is TGTGCCAGTAGTAGCAGGGGGTTGAACACCGGGGAGCTGTTTTTT. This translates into CASSSRGLNTGELFF.

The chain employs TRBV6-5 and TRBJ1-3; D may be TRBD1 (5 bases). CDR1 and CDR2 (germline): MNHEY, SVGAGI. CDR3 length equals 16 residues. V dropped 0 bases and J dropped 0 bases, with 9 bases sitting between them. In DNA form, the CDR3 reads TGTGCCAGCAGTTACTCGATAGGGGTCTCTGGAAACACCATATATTTT. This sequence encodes CASSYSIGVSGNTIYF.

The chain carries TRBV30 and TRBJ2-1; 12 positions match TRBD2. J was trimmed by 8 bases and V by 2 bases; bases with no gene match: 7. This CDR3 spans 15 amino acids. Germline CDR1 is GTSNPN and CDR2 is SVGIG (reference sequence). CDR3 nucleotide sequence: TGTGCCTGGAGTTCTAGCGGGGGGGGCGTGGATGAGCAGTTCTTC. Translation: CAWSSSGGGVDEQFF.

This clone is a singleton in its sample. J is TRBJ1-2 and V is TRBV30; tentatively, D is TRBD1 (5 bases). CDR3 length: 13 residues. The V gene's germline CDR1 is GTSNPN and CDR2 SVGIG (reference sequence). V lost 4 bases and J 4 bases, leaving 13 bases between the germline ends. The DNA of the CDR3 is TGTGCCTGGATGGGGGGGATAGGCTATGGCTACACCTTC. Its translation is CAWMGGIGYGYTF.